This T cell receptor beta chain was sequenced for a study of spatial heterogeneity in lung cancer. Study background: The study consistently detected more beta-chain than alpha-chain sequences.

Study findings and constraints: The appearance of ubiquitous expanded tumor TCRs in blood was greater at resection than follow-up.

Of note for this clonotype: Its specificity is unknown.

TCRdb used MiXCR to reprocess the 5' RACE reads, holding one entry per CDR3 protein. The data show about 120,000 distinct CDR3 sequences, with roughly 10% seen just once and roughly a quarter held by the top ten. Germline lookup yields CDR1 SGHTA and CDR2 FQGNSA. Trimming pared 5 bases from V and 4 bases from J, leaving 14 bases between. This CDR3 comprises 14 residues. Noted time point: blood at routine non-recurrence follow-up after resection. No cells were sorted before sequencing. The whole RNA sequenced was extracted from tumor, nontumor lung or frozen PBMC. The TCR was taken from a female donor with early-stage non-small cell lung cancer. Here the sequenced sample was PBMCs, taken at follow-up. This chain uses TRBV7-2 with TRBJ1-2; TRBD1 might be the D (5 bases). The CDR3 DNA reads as TGTGCCAGCAGCCAAAGCAGGGCCAGCTATGGCTACACCTTC. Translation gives CASSQSRASYGYTF.